Each of the 13 T cell receptor beta chains below was sequenced from the same sample in a study of blood T cell repertoires in COVID-19. Clones were sequenced by immunoSEQ multiplex PCR, and TCRdb holds only the in-frame ones, with some missing. This sample has 52,000 or so clones; roughly 76% occur once, and the top ten carry roughly a fifth. The material sequenced was peripheral blood. These TCRs come from a man aged 50-60 years with active or convalescent COVID-19.

The chain combines TRBV7-9 with TRBJ1-4; TRBD1 is a possible D gene (5 bases). V was pared by 5 bases and J by 8 bases, with 9 bases between. This CDR3 has 12 residues. Germline assignment: CDR1 SEHNR and CDR2 FQNEAQ (reference sequence). This chain's CDR3 is CASSQGGEKLFF. CDR3 nucleotides: TGTGCCAGCAGCCAGGGTGGCGAAAAACTGTTTTTT.

J is TRBJ2-5 and V is TRBV11-2; 7 bases are shared with TRBD1. With 7 bases clipped from V and 5 bases from J, the junction kept 10 bases outside the gene matches. This CDR3 has 14 amino acids. In germline, CDR1 is SGHAT, CDR2 FQNNGV. CDR3 residues: CASTGTTGTETQYF. The CDR3 bases are TGTGCCAGCACCGGAACGACAGGGACGGAGACCCAGTACTTC. The full variable domain, completed using reference TRBV11-2 and TRBJ2-5, is EAGVAQSPRYKIIEKRQSVAFWCNPISGHATLYWYQQILGQGPKLLIQFQNNGVVDDSQLPKDRFSAERLKGVDSTLKIQPAKLEDSAVYLCASTGTTGTETQYFGPGTRLLVL.

This clone turned up a few times. CDR3 region: CASSLAQGVHTEAFF. As DNA, the CDR3 is TGTGCCAGCAGCTTAGCGCAGGGTGTCCACACTGAAGCTTTCTTT. The gene calls are TRBV7-9 and TRBJ1-1; D may be TRBD1 (5 bases). V lost 0 bases to trimming and J lost 3 bases, with 11 bases between them. The length of the CDR3 is 15 residues. Germline V gives CDR1 SEHNR, CDR2 FQNEAQ (reference sequence).

This clone was seen just once. V usage is TRBV6-5 and J usage is TRBJ1-2; D is ambiguous. The germline CDR1 and CDR2 sequences are MNHEY and SVGAGI. Deletions cut 5 bases from V and 6 bases from J, with 16 bases between. The CDR3 is 14 residues long. In DNA, the CDR3 is TGTGCCAGCAGTACCCCATTTACCCGGGATGGCTACACCTTC. Translated: CASSTPFTRDGYTF.

The chain is built from TRBV7-2 and TRBJ2-3; the match to TRBD1 covers 8 bases. This CDR3 spans 14 amino acids. CDR1 SGHTA and CDR2 FQGNSA come from the germline V gene. V lost 1 base to trimming and J lost 5 bases; unmatched junction nucleotides: 2. The CDR3 here is CASSLGQGQDTQYF. As DNA, the CDR3 is TGTGCCAGCAGCTTAGGACAGGGGCAAGATACGCAGTATTTT.

The chain links TRBV7-2 to TRBJ2-2; D remains ambiguous. Germline CDR1 reads SGHTA; CDR2 reads FQGNSA. This CDR3 spans 17 amino acids. CDR3 region: CATSLWSQRTSTGELFF. The CDR3 nucleotides are TGTGCAACAAGCTTATGGTCCCAACGAACAAGCACCGGGGAGCTGTTTTTT.

The chain employs TRBV6-5 and TRBJ2-5; D gene uncertain. CDR1 is MNHEY and CDR2 is SVGAGI in the germline V gene. Deletions cut 2 bases from V and 2 bases from J, with 9 bases between. This CDR3 has 14 residues. As DNA, the CDR3 is TGTGCCAGCAGTTACGGGTCACAGCAAGAGACCCAGTACTTC. It specifies CASSYGSQQETQYF.

The V gene is TRBV19, the J gene TRBJ2-1, with 13 bases that match TRBD2. Germline V gene data show CDR1 as LNHDA and CDR2 as SQIVND (reference sequence). This CDR3 contains 12 residues. The trim removed 8 bases at V and 15 bases at J, leaving 7 bases unmatched. CDR3 in DNA: TGTGCCAGTTCCGGACTAGCGGGAGCGCGGTTCTTC. Its protein product is CASSGLAGARFF.

The rearrangement links TRBV13 to TRBJ2-7; TRBD2 matches 8 bases. The CDR3 loop spans 17 amino acids. V trimming: 5 bases; J trimming: 0 bases; junction bases outside the gene matches: 12. Germline CDR1 reads PRHDT; CDR2 reads FYEKMQ (reference sequence). In DNA, the CDR3 is TGTGCCAGCAGCGACCAAACGCGGGGGGTGAGCTCCTACGAGCAGTACTTC. It codes for CASSDQTRGVSSYEQYF.

This clone occurred a few times. This chain connects TRBV18 to TRBJ1-2; D not certain. The CDR3 contains 14 residues. The germline V gene encodes CDR1 KGHSH and CDR2 LQKENI. With 8 bases removed from V and 0 bases from J, the gap between germline ends came to 13 bases. The CDR3: CASAPDSTNYGYTF. In DNA, the CDR3 is TGTGCCAGCGCCCCAGACTCCACTAACTATGGCTACACCTTC. Full variable domain (outside the CDR3, taken from reference TRBV18 and TRBJ1-2): NAGVMQNPRHLVRRRGQEARLRCSPMKGHSHVYWYRQLPEEGLKFMVYLQKENIIDESGMPKERFSAEFPKEGPSILRIQQVVRGDSAAYFCASAPDSTNYGYTFGSGTRLTVV.

The chain is built from TRBV19 and TRBJ2-3, with TRBD1 matching over 10 bases. V gave up 4 bases and J gave up 4 bases; unmatched junction bases: 11. Per germline, CDR1 LNHDA and CDR2 SQIVND (reference sequence). CDR3 length equals 17 residues. This CDR3 reads CASSNPPGTGEADTQYF. In DNA, the CDR3 is TGTGCCAGTAGTAACCCGCCCGGGACAGGGGAGGCAGATACGCAGTATTTT.

This chain links TRBV4-2 with TRBJ2-7; the D gene is possibly TRBD1 (5 bases). This CDR3 is 14 amino acids long. V lost 0 bases and J lost 2, with 8 bases in between. The germline CDR1 and CDR2 sequences are LGHNA and YNFKEQ. CDR3 loop: CASSQDRVTYEQYF. CDR3 coding DNA: TGTGCCAGCAGCCAAGACAGGGTGACCTACGAGCAGTACTTC.

The V call is TRBV19, the J call TRBJ2-3; 14 bases are a match to TRBD2. The V gene end was trimmed by 6 bases and the J gene end by 1 base; junction bases not matched to a gene: 0. The germline V gene encodes CDR1 LNHDA and CDR2 SQIVND (reference sequence). The CDR3 sequence is 15 residues long. The CDR3 reads CASRGLAGGTDTQYF. The DNA for the CDR3 is TGTGCCAGTAGGGGACTAGCGGGGGGCACAGATACGCAGTATTTT.